This entry concerns a single TCR beta chain. What antigen it recognizes has not been identified. The data are from a study of cytomegalovirus exposure and HLA in healthy donors (dated by TCRdb to about 2017). About the full investigation: An earlier analysis of some 600 of the donors reported about 300 Gb of sequence data and 117 million unique TCR beta sequences obtained from approximately 180 million T cells. An early release covering more than 500 HLA-typed donors comprised approximately 300 gigabases of sequencing data and around 86 million unique TCR sequences. Of the roughly 410 genotyped donors, approximately 80% were placed in the genetic ancestry cluster associated with self-reported Caucasian donors. The study was designed to test whether signatures of past pathogen exposure could be identified by cataloging public T cell receptors. The T cell repertoires of 550 to 850 subjects were profiled by immunosequencing and related to cytomegalovirus serostatus. Along with the approximately 650-subject first cohort, a separate validation cohort of some 130 different subjects was used. The study combined high-throughput TCR immunosequencing, statistical association of individual TCRs with disease status, and machine learning to predict cytomegalovirus infection status. To study patterns of TCR occurrence, a later analysis re-analyzed previously published TCR beta repertoires from several hundred donors and added high-resolution HLA genotyping. The later analysis used no new phenotypic data to find candidate immune exposures, relying instead on TCR beta sequences and their occurrence across donors. An earlier analysis of approximately 640 of the donors applied high-throughput TCR beta sequencing to assess whether each TCR beta V gene segment acted as functional or pseudogenic. Alongside the repertoire data, information on donor age, sex, ethnicity and CMV serostatus was compiled. In a later genetic analysis, genome-wide SNP genotypes for 398 of the 666 donors were used, and that subset was treated as a discovery cohort. All discovery cohort repertoires had been generated on a single sequencing platform. HLA typing covered class I and class II loci at four-digit resolution. The number of typed donors differed by locus: 629-630 for A, B, C, DRB1 and DQB1; 522 for DQA1; 606 for DPA1; and around 490 for DPB1. Because of strong linkage in the cohort, five DR-DQ haplotypes were treated as single units for association and clustering. On average, roughly 240,000 unique TCR beta nucleotide sequences were sequenced per donor among roughly 430 genotyped donors of the cohort, with roughly 18% of those sequences being non-productive. The paper's findings and limits, for the study overall: Several of the top co-occurrence clusters appeared to be linked to parvovirus B19, influenza, CMV and Epstein-Barr virus, according to a later analysis. Linkage disequilibrium might explain the correlated functional status among segregating V segments, but an unknown experimental factor could not be excluded. In an earlier analysis of approximately 600 of the donors, most TCR beta V segments were observed in productive rearrangements about 87% or about 30% of the time, broadly matching IMGT annotations. The sequencing pipeline was judged likely to have produced a cluster of highly shared sequence variants as a technical artifact. According to a later genetic analysis, donors in an Asian-associated ancestry cluster had fewer N-insertions in productive TCRs than the approximately 670-donor mean. Because HLA typing was missing for some donors at each locus, association tests included only the typed subset. An association between a missense DCLRE1C variant and V-gene and J-gene trimming of TCR beta chains was found in a later genetic analysis and replicated in an independent cohort. The only immune exposure information available for the cohort was CMV serostatus. The earlier analysis of almost 600 of the donors excluded 15 to 20 rarely observed V segments, including chromosome 9 orphons, because counts were too low. According to a later analysis, TCR association rates differed among HLA loci, with DRB1 alleles showing the most associated TCRs and HLA-C alleles showing the fewest. A further reported finding was that TCR beta sequences accurately predicted the HLA-A and HLA-B alleles for most subjects in the first cohort. A later analysis associated some 17,000 TCR beta sequences with specific HLA alleles at a false discovery rate of 0.05. Cytomegalovirus status was reported to be diagnosed by the classifier with high specificity and sensitivity in both the original and validation cohorts. Because the 87-base-pair reads could not distinguish some IMGT-functional V segments, including TRBV6-2 and TRBV6-3, those segments were excluded. Assigning TCR associations to individual alleles was difficult when HLA alleles, especially DR and DQ, strongly co-occurred. A total of fewer than 200 TCR beta chains were listed by the study as associated with cytomegalovirus. While some public TCRs were present in many individuals, most TCR sequences turned up only very rarely across donors. Most CMV-associated TCR beta chains appeared to be HLA-restricted in a later analysis, and the HLA associations seemed to be driven largely by CMV exposure. In this cohort, only TCR beta chains were sequenced, and detectable features were limited by the absence of alpha or paired-chain data. Roughly uniform sequencing depth across donors was assumed in presence/absence analyses, although this assumption may not hold. In a later analysis, HLA-associated TCR beta chains were found to be more clonally expanded and to have lower generation probabilities than equally common non-associated chains. According to the authors, the approach could potentially be generalized to other disease states and immunological phenotypes. Three of the identified cytomegalovirus-associated TCR beta chains were confirmed in vitro to be specific for cytomegalovirus antigens.

The protocol used for the library was the immunoSEQ multiplex PCR assay. For the multiplex PCR, a mixture combining 60 forward primers for TCR Vbeta segments and 13 reverse primers for TCR Jbeta segments was used. The CDR3 region of rearranged TCR beta genes was amplified from genomic DNA by a multiplex PCR assay. The Illumina HiSeq System was used to sequence the amplified TCR beta libraries as 87-base-pair reads. Turning to the authors' computational methods: A later analysis counted 65 million to 90 million unique TCR beta chains across the 666 repertoires, and some 11 million of these chains were shared by at least two donors. Raw reads were error-corrected and collapsed into unique sequences by a nearest-neighbor algorithm in which closely related sequences were merged to remove PCR and sequencing errors. CDR3 sequences were aligned to IMGT reference sequences to assign V, D and J gene segments. For a sequence to be retained, at least a six-nucleotide match to both a V gene segment and a J gene segment was required. A rearrangement was called productive if the CDR3 had no stop codons and remained in frame with V and J, and every other rearrangement was called non-productive. CDR3 was defined according to IMGT convention as the region running from the second conserved V-encoded cysteine to the conserved J-encoded phenylalanine. The earlier analysis of about 640 of the donors excluded any sequence lacking an unambiguous match to a single V gene segment. In an earlier analysis of approximately 590 of the donors, V segments were called functional above 56.7% productive rearrangements and were called segregating when the between-donor standard deviation exceeded 5%. A statistical classification framework was developed to diagnose cytomegalovirus status using the catalog of TCR beta chain sequences. A later analysis assigned V and J genes by comparing TCR nucleotide sequences with IMGT/GENE-DB human TR gene sequences. The TCRdist pipeline was used in a later analysis to assign CDR3 sequences and most-parsimonious VDJ recombination scenarios. In a later analysis, every TCR beta chain was defined by the combination of its CDR3 amino acid sequence and its V-gene family, and reads without a unique V-gene family were dropped. As a way to deal with suspected cross-contamination and a sequencing artifact, a later analysis dropped roughly 600 nucleotide sequences that were highly shared and had low generation probability. A later analysis calculated a clonal expansion index for each public chain from normalized within-repertoire ranks of inferred template counts. A later analysis computed generation probabilities with a VDJ recombination model fitted to out-of-frame rearrangements, and checked the results against IGoR. In a later analysis, TCR-TCR, TCR-HLA and TCR-CMV co-occurrence was scored with hypergeometric tests, and a repertoire-size bias correction was applied to TCR pairs. A later analysis estimated false discovery rates by permuting HLA or CMV assignments 20 times. In a later analysis, co-occurring TCRs were grouped using DBSCAN, with TCRdist sequence similarity added in when clustering inside HLA-allele-positive subsets. Repertoires with fewer than 30,000 or more than 120,000 public chains were left out of co-occurrence clustering, as were four to six repertoires with anomalous nucleotide sharing. The source is immuneACCESS, and TCRdb retained only in-frame sequences with V and J called. Part of the clones is not carried over; for the studies checked, unresolved V genes explain less than half of this, and the remainder is unexplained. V, J and clone size were drawn from that table, and D and trimming were deduced from the DNA. The sample has approximately 54,000 clones on record. 6% to 7% of the sample is in the top ten clones.

From cysteine to phenylalanine, the CDR3 is 12 amino acids long. Only the CDR3 part of the read is kept: 36 bases, read in frame from the first base. The V end loses 6 bases and the J end loses 0 bases, and a stretch of 9 bases separates them. As encoded in the germline V gene, CDR1 is SQVTM while CDR2 is ANQGSEA. The cohort comprised 670 or so healthy bone marrow donors. Cohort members were all nominally healthy when sampled, although unrecorded immune exposures were likely present. The donor tested CMV seronegative, placing the donor among the roughly 350 seronegative members of the cohort. A peripheral blood sample was provided by each donor, and peripheral blood mononuclear cells were used for TCR beta sequencing. The Qiagen DNeasy Blood Extraction Kit was used to extract genomic DNA from the blood cell samples.

Sequencing was performed on PBMCs. This TCR was sampled from a middle-aged woman in good health and CMV-seronegative. The sequence is built from TRBV29-1 and TRBJ2-7; confidence is insufficient to name the D gene. Read as DNA, the sequence is TGCAGCGTAACCCTAGTCTCCTACGAGCAGTACTTC. This sequence encodes CSVTLVSYEQYF.